Many counts were recorded for the clone carrying this T cell receptor (beta chain). The target antigen is unknown. Absence of ophthalmopathy within 18 months of follow-up defined stable hyperthyroidism. The PBMCs originated from over 9 ml of fresh peripheral blood. TCR beta CDR3 regions were amplified from RNA transcripts. Scientists carried out first-round RT-PCR using HTBI primers and then a second-round multiplex PCR. TCRdb recomputed calls from the multiplex PCR reads with MiXCR, one row per CDR3 protein. The sample has fewer than 650,000 distinct CDR3 sequences, 22% seen once. Germline-derived CDR1 and CDR2 are MNHEY and SVGAGI. This CDR3 spans 16 amino acids. The V gene end was trimmed by 7 bases and the J gene end by 0 bases; junction bases not matched to a gene: 9. The sample belongs to a study of Graves' ophthalmopathy and Graves' hyperthyroidism. Study findings and constraints: Ophthalmopathy and stable hyperthyroidism were discriminated by a 13-signature model, with roughly 90% sensitivity and around 81% specificity.

The TCR originated in a woman aged 18-35 years with stable Graves' hyperthyroidism. Some clones in this sample may be carry-over from other donors' samples. The sequenced sample consisted of peripheral blood. V gene TRBV6-5 combines with J gene TRBJ1-5, with 7 nucleotides matching TRBD1. The CDR3 sequence is CASMSARQGSNQPQHF. The CDR3 bases are TGTGCCAGCATGTCAGCTAGACAGGGTAGCAATCAGCCCCAGCATTTT.